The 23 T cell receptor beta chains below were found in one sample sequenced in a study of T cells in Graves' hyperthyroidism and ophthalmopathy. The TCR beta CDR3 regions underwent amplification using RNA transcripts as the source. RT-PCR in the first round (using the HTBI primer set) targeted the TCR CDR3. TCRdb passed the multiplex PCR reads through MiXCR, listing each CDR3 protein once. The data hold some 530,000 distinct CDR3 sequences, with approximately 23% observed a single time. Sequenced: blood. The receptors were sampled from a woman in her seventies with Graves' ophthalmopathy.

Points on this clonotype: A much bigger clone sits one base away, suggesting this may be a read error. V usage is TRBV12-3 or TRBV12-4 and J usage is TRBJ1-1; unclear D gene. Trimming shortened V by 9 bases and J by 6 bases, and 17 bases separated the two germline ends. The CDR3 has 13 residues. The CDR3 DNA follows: TGTGCCAGTCAAGTGGTGGCTGGCGCTGAAGCTTTCTTT. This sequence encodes CASQVVAGAEAFF.

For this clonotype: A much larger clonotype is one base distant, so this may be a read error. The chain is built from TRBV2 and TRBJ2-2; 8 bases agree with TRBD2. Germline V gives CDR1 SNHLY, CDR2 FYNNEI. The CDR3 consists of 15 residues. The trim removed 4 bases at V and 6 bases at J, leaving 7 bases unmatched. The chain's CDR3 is CASSGIAGYAGELFF. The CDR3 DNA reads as TGTGCCAGCAGTGGAATAGCGGGGTACGCCGGGGAGCTGTTTTTT.

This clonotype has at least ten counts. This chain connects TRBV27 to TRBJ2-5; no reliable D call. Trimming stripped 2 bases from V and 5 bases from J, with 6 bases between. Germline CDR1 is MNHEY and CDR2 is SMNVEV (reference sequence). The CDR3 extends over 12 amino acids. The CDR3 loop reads CASSLLGETQYF. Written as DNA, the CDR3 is TGTGCCAGCAGTTTACTAGGGGAGACCCAGTACTTC.

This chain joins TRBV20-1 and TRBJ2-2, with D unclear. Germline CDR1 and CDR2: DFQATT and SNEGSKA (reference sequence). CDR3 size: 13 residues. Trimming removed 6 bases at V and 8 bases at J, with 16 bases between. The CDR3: CSAGSRSRGELFF. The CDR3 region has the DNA TGCAGTGCAGGGTCCAGGTCCCGAGGGGAGCTGTTTTTT.

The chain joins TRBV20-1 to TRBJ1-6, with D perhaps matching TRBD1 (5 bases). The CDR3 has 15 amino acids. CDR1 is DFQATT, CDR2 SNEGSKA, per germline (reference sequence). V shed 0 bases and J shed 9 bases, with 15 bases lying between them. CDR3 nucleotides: TGCAGTGCTAGAGATAGGGCAGGGACGTCTTCACCCCTCCACTTT. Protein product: CSARDRAGTSSPLHF.

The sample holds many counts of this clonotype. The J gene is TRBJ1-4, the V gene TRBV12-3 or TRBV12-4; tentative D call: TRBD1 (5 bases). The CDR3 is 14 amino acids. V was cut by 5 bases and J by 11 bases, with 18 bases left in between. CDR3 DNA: TGTGCCAGCAGTCTGGGGGGGGGAATTGAGAAACTGTTTTTT. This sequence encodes CASSLGGGIEKLFF.

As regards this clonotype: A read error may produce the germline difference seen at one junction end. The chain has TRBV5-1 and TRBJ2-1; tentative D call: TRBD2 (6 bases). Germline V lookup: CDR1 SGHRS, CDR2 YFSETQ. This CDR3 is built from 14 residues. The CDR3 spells CASSDSGTYDEQFF. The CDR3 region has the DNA TGCGCCAGCAGTGATAGCGGAACCTACGATGAGCAGTTCTTC.

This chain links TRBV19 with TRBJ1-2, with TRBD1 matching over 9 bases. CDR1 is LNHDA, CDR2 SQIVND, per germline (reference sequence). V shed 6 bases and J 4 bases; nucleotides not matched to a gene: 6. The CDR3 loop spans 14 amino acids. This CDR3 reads CASRPEDRGYGYTF. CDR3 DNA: TGTGCCAGTAGGCCGGAGGACAGGGGCTATGGCTACACCTTC.

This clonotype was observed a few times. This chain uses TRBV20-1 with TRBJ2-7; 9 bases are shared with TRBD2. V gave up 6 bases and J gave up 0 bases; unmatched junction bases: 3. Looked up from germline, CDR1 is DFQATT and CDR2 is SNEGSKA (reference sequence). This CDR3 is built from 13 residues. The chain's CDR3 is CSAPTSGSYEQYF. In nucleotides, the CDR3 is TGCAGTGCCCCGACTAGCGGCTCCTACGAGCAGTACTTC.

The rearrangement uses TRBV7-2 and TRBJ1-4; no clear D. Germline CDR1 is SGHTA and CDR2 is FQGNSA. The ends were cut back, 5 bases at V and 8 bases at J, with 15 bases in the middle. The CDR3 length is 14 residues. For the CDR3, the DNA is TGTGCCAGCAGCCGACATGCCGATAAGGAAAAACTGTTTTTT. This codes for CASSRHADKEKLFF.

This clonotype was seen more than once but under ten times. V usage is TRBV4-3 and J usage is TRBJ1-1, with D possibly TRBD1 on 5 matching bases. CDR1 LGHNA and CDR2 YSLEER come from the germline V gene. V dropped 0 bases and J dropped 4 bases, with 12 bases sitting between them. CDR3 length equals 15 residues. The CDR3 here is CASSQDEGVSTEAFF. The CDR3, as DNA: TGCGCCAGCAGCCAAGATGAAGGGGTGAGCACTGAAGCTTTCTTT.

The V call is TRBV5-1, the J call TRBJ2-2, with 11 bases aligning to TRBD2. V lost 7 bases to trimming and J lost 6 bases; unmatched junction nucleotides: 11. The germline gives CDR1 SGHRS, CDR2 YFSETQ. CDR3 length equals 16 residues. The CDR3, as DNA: TGCGCCAGCGGAATTAGCGGGAGGGCCTCCGCCGGGGAGCTGTTTTTT. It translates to CASGISGRASAGELFF.

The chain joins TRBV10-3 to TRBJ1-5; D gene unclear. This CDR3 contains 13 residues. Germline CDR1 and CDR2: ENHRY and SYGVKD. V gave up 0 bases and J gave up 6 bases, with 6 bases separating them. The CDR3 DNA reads TGTGCCATCAGTGAGTCGTTGGTTCAGCCCCAGCATTTT. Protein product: CAISESLVQPQHF.

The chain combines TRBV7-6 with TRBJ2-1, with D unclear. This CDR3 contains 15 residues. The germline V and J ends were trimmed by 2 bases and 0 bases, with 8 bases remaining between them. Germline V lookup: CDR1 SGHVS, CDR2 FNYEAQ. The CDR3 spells CASSLSTVSYNEQFF. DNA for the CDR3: TGTGCCAGCAGCTTATCTACTGTCTCCTACAATGAGCAGTTCTTC.

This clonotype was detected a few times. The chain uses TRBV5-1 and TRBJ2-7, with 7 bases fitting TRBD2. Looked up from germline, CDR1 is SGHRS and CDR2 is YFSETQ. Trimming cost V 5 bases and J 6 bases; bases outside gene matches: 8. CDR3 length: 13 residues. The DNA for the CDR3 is TGCGCCAGCAGTCTAGCGGTAGGCATCGAGCAGTACTTC. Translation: CASSLAVGIEQYF.

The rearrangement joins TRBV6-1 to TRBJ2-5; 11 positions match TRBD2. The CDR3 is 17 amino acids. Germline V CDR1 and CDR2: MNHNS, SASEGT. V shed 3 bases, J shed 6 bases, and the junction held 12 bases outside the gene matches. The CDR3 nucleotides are TGTGCCAGCAGTGATTTAGTACTAGCGGGAGCCGGGAAGACCCAGTACTTC. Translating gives CASSDLVLAGAGKTQYF.

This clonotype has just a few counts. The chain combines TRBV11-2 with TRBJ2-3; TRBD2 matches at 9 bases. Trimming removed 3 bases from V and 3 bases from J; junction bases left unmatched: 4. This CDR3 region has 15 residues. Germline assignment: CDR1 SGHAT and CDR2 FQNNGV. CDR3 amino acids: CASSFLLAGTDTQYF. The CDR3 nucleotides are TGTGCCAGCAGCTTTCTGCTAGCGGGAACAGATACGCAGTATTTT.

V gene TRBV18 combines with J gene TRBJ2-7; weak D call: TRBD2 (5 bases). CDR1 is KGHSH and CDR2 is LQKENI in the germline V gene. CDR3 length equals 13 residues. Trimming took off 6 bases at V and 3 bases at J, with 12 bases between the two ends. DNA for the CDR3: TGTGCCAGCTCTTTTGGACTGGGCTACGAGCAGTACTTC. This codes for CASSFGLGYEQYF. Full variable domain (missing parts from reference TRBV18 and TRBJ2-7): NAGVMQNPRHLVRRRGQEARLRCSPMKGHSHVYWYRQLPEEGLKFMVYLQKENIIDESGMPKERFSAEFPKEGPSILRIQQVVRGDSAAYFCASSFGLGYEQYFGPGTRLTVT.

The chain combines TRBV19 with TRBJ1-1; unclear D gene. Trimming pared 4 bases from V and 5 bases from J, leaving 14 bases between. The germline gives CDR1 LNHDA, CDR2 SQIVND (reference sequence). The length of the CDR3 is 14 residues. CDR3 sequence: CASSTRGRVTEAFF. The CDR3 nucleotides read TGTGCCAGTAGTACCCGGGGTCGGGTTACTGAAGCTTTCTTT.

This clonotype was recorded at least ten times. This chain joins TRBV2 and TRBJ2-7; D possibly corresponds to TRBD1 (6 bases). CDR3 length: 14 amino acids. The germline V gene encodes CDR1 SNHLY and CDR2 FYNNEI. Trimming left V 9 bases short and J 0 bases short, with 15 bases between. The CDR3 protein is CASQPGVHSYEQYF. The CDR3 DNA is TGTGCCAGTCAGCCAGGGGTCCACTCCTACGAGCAGTACTTC.

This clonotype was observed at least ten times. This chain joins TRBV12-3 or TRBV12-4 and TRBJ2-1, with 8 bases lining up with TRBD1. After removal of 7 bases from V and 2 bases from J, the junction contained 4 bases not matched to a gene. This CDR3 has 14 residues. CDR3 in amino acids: CASTWTGTYNEQFF. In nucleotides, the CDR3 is TGTGCCAGCACTTGGACAGGGACCTACAATGAGCAGTTCTTC.

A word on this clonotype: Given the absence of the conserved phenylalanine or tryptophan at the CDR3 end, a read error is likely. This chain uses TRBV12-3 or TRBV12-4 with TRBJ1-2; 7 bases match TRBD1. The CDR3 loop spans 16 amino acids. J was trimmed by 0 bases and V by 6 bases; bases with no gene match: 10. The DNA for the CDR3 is TGTGCCAGCAGCCCAGGAGGGACAGCCGCTAACTATGGCTACACCATC. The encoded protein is CASSPGGTAANYGYTI.

The CDR3 bases are TGTGCCAGCAGCTCAAACAGGGGCTCTGGAAACACCATATATTTT. Its protein is CASSSNRGSGNTIYF. The J gene is TRBJ1-3, the V gene TRBV13; TRBD1 matches 7 bases. Germline V CDR1 and CDR2: PRHDT, FYEKMQ (reference sequence). V lost 4 bases and J lost 0; bases outside the gene matches: 3. The CDR3 loop spans 15 amino acids.